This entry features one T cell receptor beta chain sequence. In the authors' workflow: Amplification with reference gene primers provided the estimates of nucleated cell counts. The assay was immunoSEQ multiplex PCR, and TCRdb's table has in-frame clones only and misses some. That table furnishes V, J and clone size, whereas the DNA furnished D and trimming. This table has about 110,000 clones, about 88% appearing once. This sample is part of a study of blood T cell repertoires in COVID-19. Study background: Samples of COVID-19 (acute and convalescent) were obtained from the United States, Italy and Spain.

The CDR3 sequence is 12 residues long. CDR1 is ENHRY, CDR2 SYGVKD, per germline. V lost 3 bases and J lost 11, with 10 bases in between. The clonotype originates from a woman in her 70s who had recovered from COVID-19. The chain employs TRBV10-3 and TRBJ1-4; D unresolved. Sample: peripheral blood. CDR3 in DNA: TGTGCCATCAGTGACCCCGGGGAGAAACTGTTTTTT. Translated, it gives CAISDPGEKLFF.